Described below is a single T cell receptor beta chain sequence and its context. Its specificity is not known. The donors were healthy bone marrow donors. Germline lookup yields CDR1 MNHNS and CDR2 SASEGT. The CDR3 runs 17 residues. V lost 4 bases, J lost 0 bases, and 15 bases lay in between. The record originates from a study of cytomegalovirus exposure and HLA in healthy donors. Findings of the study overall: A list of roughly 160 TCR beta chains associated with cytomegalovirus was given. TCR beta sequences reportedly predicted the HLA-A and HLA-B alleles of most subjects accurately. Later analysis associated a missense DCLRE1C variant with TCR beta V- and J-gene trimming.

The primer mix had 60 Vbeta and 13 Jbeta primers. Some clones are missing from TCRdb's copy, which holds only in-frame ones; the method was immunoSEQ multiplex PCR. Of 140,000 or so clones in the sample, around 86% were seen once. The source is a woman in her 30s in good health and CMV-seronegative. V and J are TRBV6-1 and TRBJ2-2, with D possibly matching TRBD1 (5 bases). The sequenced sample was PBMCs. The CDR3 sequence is CASSARVDTANTGELFF. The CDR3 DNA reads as TGTGCCAGCAGTGCCAGGGTGGATACCGCGAACACCGGGGAGCTGTTTTTT.